Sequencing of this TCR beta chain was carried out in a study of response to subunit inactivated influenza vaccine. The CDR3 loop spans 14 amino acids. The germline V gene has CDR1 SGHAT and CDR2 FQNNGV. V shed 1 base, J shed 7 bases, and the junction held 4 bases outside the gene matches. From the RT-PCR reads, TCRdb called clonotypes with MiXCR, one entry per CDR3 protein. The sample holds 600,000 to 850,000 distinct CDR3 sequences, 14% seen once. This clonotype was found a few times. This TCR was recovered from a man in his forties or fifties who received an inactivated influenza vaccine. The rearrangement joins TRBV11-2 to TRBJ2-1; 7 nucleotides match TRBD2. The sample here was PBMCs from blood, taken around 15 days before vaccination. CDR3 DNA: TGTGCCAGCAGCTTAGTCGGGGGGAGTAATGAGCAGTTCTTC. Its protein product is CASSLVGGSNEQFF.